This record covers a single TCR beta chain. The germline V gene has CDR1 SGHAT and CDR2 FQNNGV. The CDR3 is made up of 15 amino acids. V lost 5 bases, J lost 6 bases, and 10 bases stayed unmatched. This sample is drawn from a study of blood T cell repertoires in COVID-19. Overall study context: There were acute and convalescent COVID-19 samples, and they came from the United States, Italy and Spain.

Assay used: immunoSEQ multiplex PCR; TCRdb lists only in-frame clones, some missing. The table lists about 11,000 clones, about 90% of them singletons. The chain joins TRBV11-2 to TRBJ2-3, with 8 positions matching TRBD1. The source material was peripheral blood. The clonotype originates from a human donor in a cohort sampled during active COVID-19. CDR3 nucleotides: TGTGCCAGCAGCCTACCCGGACAGGGTTGGGATACGCAGTATTTT. Its protein product is CASSLPGQGWDTQYF. The full variable domain, its missing parts supplied by reference TRBV11-2 and TRBJ2-3, is EAGVAQSPRYKIIEKRQSVAFWCNPISGHATLYWYQQILGQGPKLLIQFQNNGVVDDSQLPKDRFSAERLKGVDSTLKIQPAKLEDSAVYLCASSLPGQGWDTQYFGPGTRLTVL.